These 20 T cell receptor beta chains originate from one sample sequenced in a study of blood T cell repertoires in COVID-19. TCRdb's table, derived via immunoSEQ multiplex PCR, lists solely in-frame clones and lacks some. This sample has about 210,000 clones; approximately 90% occur once, and the top ten carry over 0.95%. The sample was PBMCs or T cells enriched from blood (not recorded which). The receptor set was obtained from a man between 25 and 39 years old who had recovered from COVID-19.

The chain couples TRBV6-4 to TRBJ2-1, with a tentative D call TRBD2 (5 bases). The germline gives CDR1 MRHNA, CDR2 SNTAGT. Trimming pared 0 bases from V and 4 bases from J, leaving 10 bases between. This CDR3 has 15 residues. This chain's CDR3 is CASSDSSEGYNEQFF. The CDR3 coding sequence is TGTGCCAGCAGTGACTCGAGTGAGGGTTACAATGAGCAGTTCTTC.

This clone was observed once. The CDR3 protein is CASSSGTINEQFF. DNA of the CDR3: TGTGCCAGCAGTTCAGGGACTATTAATGAGCAGTTCTTC. The chain uses TRBV27 and TRBJ2-1; 7 nucleotides align to TRBD2. This CDR3 has 13 residues. Germline CDR1 and CDR2: MNHEY and SMNVEV (reference sequence). Trimming at V came to 4 bases and at J to 7 bases, leaving 4 bases not matched to a gene.

The rearrangement uses TRBV7-6 and TRBJ2-7; the match to TRBD2 covers 9 bases. Trimming removed 0 bases from V and 0 bases from J; junction bases left unmatched: 0. Germline V CDR1 and CDR2: SGHVS, FNYEAQ. CDR3 size: 15 residues. The CDR3 region has the DNA TGTGCCAGCAGCTTAGCGCGGGGGGGCTCCTACGAGCAGTACTTC. Translating it yields CASSLARGGSYEQYF. Full variable domain (rest looked up from reference TRBV7-6 and TRBJ2-7): GAGVSQSPRYKVTKRGQDVALRCDPISGHVSLYWYRQALGQGPEFLTYFNYEAQQDKSGLPNDRFSAERPEGSISTLTIQRTEQRDSAMYRCASSLARGGSYEQYFGPGTRLTVT.

This chain links TRBV30 with TRBJ1-2; D is possibly TRBD1 (6 bases). Germline V gene lookup returns CDR1 GTSNPN and CDR2 SVGIG (reference sequence). CDR3 length equals 13 residues. V was clipped by 1 base and J by 4 bases, with 10 bases between them. CDR3 nucleotide sequence: TGTGCCTGGAGTGCAGACAGGATCTATGGCTACACCTTC. This codes for CAWSADRIYGYTF.

V and J are TRBV29-1 and TRBJ1-2; 11 bases fit TRBD1. The CDR3 is 13 residues long. Germline trimming cut 6 bases from V and 7 bases from J; bases unmatched to any gene: 7. The germline gives CDR1 SQVTM, CDR2 ANQGSEA. The chain's CDR3 is CSVHGQGARGYTF. In DNA form, the CDR3 reads TGCAGCGTCCATGGACAGGGGGCGCGTGGCTACACCTTC.

In nucleotides, the CDR3 is TGCGCCAGCTTTCCGGGACTACCTCAAGGAATCGGGGAGCTGTTTTTT. This sequence encodes CASFPGLPQGIGELFF. The rearrangement joins TRBV5-1 to TRBJ2-2, with 7 nucleotides matching TRBD2. The CDR3 is 16 amino acids. V trimming: 7 bases; J trimming: 7 bases; junction bases outside the gene matches: 16. Germline CDR1 and CDR2: SGHRS and YFSETQ.

V usage is TRBV29-1 and J usage is TRBJ2-1; no firm D call. The CDR3 totals 14 residues. Germline V CDR1 and CDR2: SQVTM, ANQGSEA. V dropped 3 bases and J dropped 9 bases, with 18 bases sitting between them. The CDR3 region is CSVEVLAVGAEQFF. CDR3 coding DNA: TGCAGCGTTGAGGTACTCGCCGTCGGAGCTGAGCAGTTCTTC.

V gene TRBV15 combines with J gene TRBJ1-1, with TRBD1 matching over 8 bases. The CDR3 runs to 16 residues. Germline V gives CDR1 LNHNV, CDR2 YYDKDF (reference sequence). Unmatched junction bases numbered 5, after V lost 1 base and J lost 1 base. CDR3 residues: CATSRGDRSTNTEAFF. The CDR3 nucleotides are TGTGCCACCAGCAGAGGGGACAGGAGCACGAACACTGAAGCTTTCTTT.

This clone was counted a single time. The genes are TRBV30 and TRBJ2-1; D ambiguous. Germline V CDR1 and CDR2: GTSNPN, SVGIG (reference sequence). The CDR3 totals 16 residues. Between the trimmed V and J ends, which lost 0 bases and 0 bases, there was a span of 12 bases. The CDR3 DNA is TGTGCCTGGAGTGTACGGAGTATAAGCTCCTACAATGAGCAGTTCTTC. Residues: CAWSVRSISSYNEQFF.

This chain uses TRBV6-5 with TRBJ2-7; tentative D call: TRBD1 (6 bases). Looked up from germline, CDR1 is MNHEY and CDR2 is SVGAGI. V shed 7 bases and J shed 1 base, with 11 bases lying between them. The CDR3 runs to 13 residues. The CDR3 region is CASIRGGSYEQYF. CDR3 coding DNA: TGTGCCAGCATCAGGGGTGGATCCTACGAGCAGTACTTC.

This sequence joins TRBV7-2 and TRBJ2-7, with 11 bases matching TRBD2. Germline CDR1 SGHTA, CDR2 FQGNSA. The CDR3 is 14 amino acids. J lost 5 bases, V lost 0 bases, and 0 bases had no gene match. In DNA form, the CDR3 reads TGTGCCAGCAGCTTAGCTAGCGGGAGGGACGAGCAGTACTTC. Translated: CASSLASGRDEQYF. Filled out from reference TRBV7-2 and TRBJ2-7, the complete variable domain reads GAGVSQSPSNKVTEKGKDVELRCDPISGHTALYWYRQSLGQGLEFLIYFQGNSAPDKSGLPSDRFSAERTGGSVSTLTIQRTQQEDSAVYLCASSLASGRDEQYFGPGTRLTVT.

J is TRBJ1-2 and V is TRBV5-4, with D possibly TRBD1 on 6 matching bases. The germline gives CDR1 SGHNT, CDR2 YYREEE (reference sequence). The germline V and J ends were trimmed by 4 bases and 2 bases, with 12 bases remaining between them. CDR3 length: 14 residues. The chain's CDR3 is CASSTGHSNYGYTF. The CDR3 bases are TGTGCCAGCAGCACGGGACACTCCAACTATGGCTACACCTTC.

This rearrangement joins TRBV19 to TRBJ1-5; tentative D call: TRBD1 (6 bases). V shed 7 bases and J shed 4 bases, with 17 bases lying between them. Germline values: CDR1 LNHDA, CDR2 SQIVND (reference sequence). The CDR3 consists of 15 residues. CDR3 loop: CASTEFGGRNQPQHF. Here the CDR3 DNA reads TGTGCCAGTACAGAGTTCGGGGGGCGGAATCAGCCCCAGCATTTT. Using reference TRBV19 and TRBJ1-5 for the parts outside the CDR3, the full variable domain is DGGITQSPKYLFRKEGQNVTLSCEQNLNHDAMYWYRQDPGQGLRLIYYSQIVNDFQKGDIAEGYSVSREKKESFPLTVTSAQKNPTAFYLCASTEFGGRNQPQHFGDGTRLSIL.

The V and J genes are TRBV10-2 and TRBJ1-6; tentative D call: TRBD1 (6 bases). Germline CDR1 and CDR2: WSHSY and SAAADI. V lost 5 bases to trimming and J lost 7 bases, with 15 bases between them. The CDR3 sequence is 15 residues long. The CDR3 region has the DNA TGCGCCAGCAGTTTTACCCCGGGACAAAATTCACCCCTCCACTTT. Encoded protein: CASSFTPGQNSPLHF.

The chain links TRBV11-2 to TRBJ2-5, with 10 bases lining up with TRBD1. The CDR3 totals 14 residues. The germline V gene encodes CDR1 SGHAT and CDR2 FQNNGV. V lost 5 bases and J lost 5; bases outside the gene matches: 5. The CDR3 nucleotides read TGTGCCAGCAGCCAGGACAGGGGGTGGGAGACCCAGTACTTC. Translation: CASSQDRGWETQYF. Together with reference TRBV11-2 and TRBJ2-5, the CDR3 gives the full variable domain: EAGVAQSPRYKIIEKRQSVAFWCNPISGHATLYWYQQILGQGPKLLIQFQNNGVVDDSQLPKDRFSAERLKGVDSTLKIQPAKLEDSAVYLCASSQDRGWETQYFGPGTRLLVL.

The CDR3 DNA reads as TGTGCCAGCAGCCAATCAGGGGATAACACCGGGGAGCTGTTTTTT. Its translation is CASSQSGDNTGELFF. The chain uses TRBV4-2 and TRBJ2-2, with D tentatively TRBD1 (6 bases). Deletions cut 2 bases from V and 2 bases from J, with 9 bases between. Germline V lookup: CDR1 LGHNA, CDR2 YNFKEQ. The CDR3 consists of 15 residues.

The chain recombines TRBV6-5 with TRBJ1-3; tentative D call: TRBD1 (5 bases). The CDR3 covers 15 residues. Germline V gives CDR1 MNHEY, CDR2 SVGAGI. Between the trimmed V and J ends, which lost 2 bases and 0 bases, there was a span of 8 bases. The chain's CDR3 is CASSYRDFSGNTIYF. The DNA for the CDR3 is TGTGCCAGCAGTTACCGGGACTTCTCTGGAAACACCATATATTTT.

This chain connects TRBV11-3 to TRBJ2-1, with a possible D match to TRBD2 (5 bases). Trimming removed 5 bases at V and 4 bases at J, with 15 bases between. The germline V gene has CDR1 SGHNT and CDR2 YENEEA. CDR3 length equals 15 residues. The CDR3 reads CASSAELVGYNEQFF. The CDR3 bases are TGTGCCAGCAGCGCTGAACTAGTGGGGTACAATGAGCAGTTCTTC.

A single count supports this clone. The chain carries TRBV30 and TRBJ2-2; 11 bases match TRBD2. In germline, CDR1 is GTSNPN, CDR2 SVGIG (reference sequence). The CDR3 is made up of 15 amino acids. Unmatched junction bases numbered 3, after V lost 4 bases and J lost 2 bases. CDR3 in amino acids: CAWMRLAGNTGELFF. CDR3 DNA: TGTGCCTGGATGAGACTAGCGGGAAACACCGGGGAGCTGTTTTTT. The whole variable domain, filled in from reference TRBV30 and TRBJ2-2, reads SQTIHQWPATLVQPVGSPLSLECTVEGTSNPNLYWYRQAAGRGLQLLFYSVGIGQISSEVPQNLSASRPQDRQFILSSKKLLLSDSGFYLCAWMRLAGNTGELFFGEGSRLTVL.

The chain combines TRBV11-3 with TRBJ2-2, with D hard to call. There are 12 residues in the CDR3. Trimming took off 5 bases at V and 7 bases at J, with 8 bases between the two ends. Germline V gene sequence: CDR1 SGHNT, CDR2 YENEEA. The CDR3 loop is CASSHYDGELFF. The CDR3 DNA sequence: TGTGCCAGCAGCCACTATGACGGGGAGCTGTTTTTT.